The clone carrying this T cell receptor (beta chain) was picked up many times. MiXCR was run by TCRdb on the 5' RACE reads, yielding one entry per CDR3 protein. Found here are 250,000 or so distinct CDR3 sequences, about 7.3% of them singletons; the top ten hold 3.5% to 4%. This record comes from a study of identical twins. After removal of 3 bases from V and 0 bases from J, the junction contained 17 bases not matched to a gene. CDR3 length equals 21 residues. Germline CDR1 LNHNV, CDR2 YYDKDF (reference sequence). This sample also appeared in a second study, on yellow fever vaccine responses in identical twins.

The chain carries TRBV15 and TRBJ2-4, with 10 bases that match TRBD2. The sequencing sample was made of memory (CD45RO+) T cells sorted from blood. The TCR was taken from a woman aged 18 to 35 in good health. CDR3 in amino acids: CATSSWRRESSGGLAKNIQYF. Written as DNA, the CDR3 is TGTGCCACCAGCAGTTGGCGGCGGGAAAGTAGCGGGGGGCTAGCCAAAAACATTCAGTACTTC.